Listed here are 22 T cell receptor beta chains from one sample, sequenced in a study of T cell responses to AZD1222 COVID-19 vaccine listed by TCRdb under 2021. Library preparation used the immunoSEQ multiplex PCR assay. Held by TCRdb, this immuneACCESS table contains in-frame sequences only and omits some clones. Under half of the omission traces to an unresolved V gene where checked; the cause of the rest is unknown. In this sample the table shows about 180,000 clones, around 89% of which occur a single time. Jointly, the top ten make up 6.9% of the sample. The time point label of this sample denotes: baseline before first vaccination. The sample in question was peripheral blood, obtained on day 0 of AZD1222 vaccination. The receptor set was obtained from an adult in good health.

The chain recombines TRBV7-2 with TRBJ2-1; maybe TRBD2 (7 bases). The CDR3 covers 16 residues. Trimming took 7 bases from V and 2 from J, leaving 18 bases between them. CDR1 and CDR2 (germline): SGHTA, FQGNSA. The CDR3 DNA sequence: TGTGCCAGCACCCGTGGTGGGGGGGGCGCCTACAATGAGCAGTTCTTC. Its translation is CASTRGGGGAYNEQFF.

Written as DNA, the CDR3 is TGTGCCAGCGGCCGGGGCCCCACAGATACGCAGTATTTT. Translating gives CASGRGPTDTQYF. V usage is TRBV9 and J usage is TRBJ2-3; D is perhaps TRBD1 or TRBD2 (5 bases each). Germline V gene lookup returns CDR1 SGDLS and CDR2 YYNGEE. The ends were cut back, 7 bases at V and 2 bases at J, with 11 bases in the middle. The CDR3 totals 13 residues. The variable domain in full, completed from reference TRBV9 and TRBJ2-3, reads DSGVTQTPKHLITATGQRVTLRCSPRSGDLSVYWYQQSLDQGLQFLIQYYNGEERAKGNILERFSAQQFPDLHSELNLSSLELGDSALYFCASGRGPTDTQYFGPGTRLTVL.

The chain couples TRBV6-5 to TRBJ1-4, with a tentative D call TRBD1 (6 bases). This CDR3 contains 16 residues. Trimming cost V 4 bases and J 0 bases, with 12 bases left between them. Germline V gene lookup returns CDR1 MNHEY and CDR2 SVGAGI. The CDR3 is CASSSLQGATNEKLFF. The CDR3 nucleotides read TGTGCCAGCAGTTCCCTACAGGGAGCAACTAATGAAAAACTGTTTTTT.

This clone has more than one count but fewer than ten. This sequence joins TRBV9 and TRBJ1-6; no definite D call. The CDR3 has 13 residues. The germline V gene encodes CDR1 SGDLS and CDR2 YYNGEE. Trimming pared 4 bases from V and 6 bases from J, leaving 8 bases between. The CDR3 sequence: CASSSGRNSPLHF. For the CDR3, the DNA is TGTGCCAGCAGCTCTGGACGTAATTCACCCCTCCACTTT.

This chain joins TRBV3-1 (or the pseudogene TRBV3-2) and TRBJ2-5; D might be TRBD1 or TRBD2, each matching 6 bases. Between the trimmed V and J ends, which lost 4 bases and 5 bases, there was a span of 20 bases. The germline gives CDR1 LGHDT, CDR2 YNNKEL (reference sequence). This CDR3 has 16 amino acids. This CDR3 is CASSPPSAGGPETQYF. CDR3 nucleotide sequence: TGTGCCAGCAGCCCGCCCTCTGCCGGGGGCCCGGAGACCCAGTACTTC.

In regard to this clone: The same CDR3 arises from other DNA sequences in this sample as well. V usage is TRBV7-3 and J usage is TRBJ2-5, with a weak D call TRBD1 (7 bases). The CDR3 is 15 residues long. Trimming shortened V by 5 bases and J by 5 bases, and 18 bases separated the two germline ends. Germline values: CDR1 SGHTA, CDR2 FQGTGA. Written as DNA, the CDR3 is TGTGCCAGCAGCCCCCTAGCAGGGGGGCGGGAGACCCAGTACTTC. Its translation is CASSPLAGGRETQYF.

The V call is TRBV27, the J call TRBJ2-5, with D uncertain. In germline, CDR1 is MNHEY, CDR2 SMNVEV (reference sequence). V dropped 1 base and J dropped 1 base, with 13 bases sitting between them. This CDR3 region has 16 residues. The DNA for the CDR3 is TGTGCCAGCAGTTTATATCCTCCGGGCAGCCAAGAGACCCAGTACTTC. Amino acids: CASSLYPPGSQETQYF.

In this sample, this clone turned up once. In nucleotides, the CDR3 is TGTGCCAGCAGCTTGGCCAAGCCGGAGGAAAAACTGTTTTTT. Residues: CASSLAKPEEKLFF. The chain uses TRBV5-6 and TRBJ1-4; D ambiguous. V gave up 0 bases and J gave up 8 bases, with 11 bases separating them. The CDR3 contains 14 residues. Germline assignment: CDR1 SGHDT and CDR2 YYEEEE.

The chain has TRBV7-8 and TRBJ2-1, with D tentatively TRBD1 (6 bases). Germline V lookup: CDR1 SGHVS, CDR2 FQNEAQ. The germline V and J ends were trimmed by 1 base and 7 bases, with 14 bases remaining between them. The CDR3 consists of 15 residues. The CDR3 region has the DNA TGTGCCAGCAGCTTAGGGGTCAGGGGCTTAAATGAGCAGTTCTTC. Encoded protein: CASSLGVRGLNEQFF.

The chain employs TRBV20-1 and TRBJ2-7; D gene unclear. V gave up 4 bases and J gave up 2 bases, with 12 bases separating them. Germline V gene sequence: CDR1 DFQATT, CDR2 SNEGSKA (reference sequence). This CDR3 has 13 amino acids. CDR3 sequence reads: CSAIDPPAYEQYF. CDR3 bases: TGCAGTGCTATTGACCCGCCCGCCTACGAGCAGTACTTC.

Here the CDR3 reads CASRREGTDTQYF. The CDR3 nucleotides are TGTGCCAGCAGGAGGGAGGGCACAGATACGCAGTATTTT. The V and J genes are TRBV3-1 (or the pseudogene TRBV3-2) and TRBJ2-3; tentative D call: TRBD2 (6 bases). V was clipped by 6 bases and J by 1 base, with 8 bases between them. Germline-derived CDR1 and CDR2 are LGHDT and YNNKEL (reference sequence). The CDR3 runs 13 residues.

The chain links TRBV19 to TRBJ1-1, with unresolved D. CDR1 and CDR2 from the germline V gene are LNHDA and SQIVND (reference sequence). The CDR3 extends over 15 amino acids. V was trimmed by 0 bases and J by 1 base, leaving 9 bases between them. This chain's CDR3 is CASSIDRTGNTEAFF. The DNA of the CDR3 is TGTGCCAGTAGTATAGACAGGACGGGGAACACTGAAGCTTTCTTT. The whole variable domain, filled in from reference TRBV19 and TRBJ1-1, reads DGGITQSPKYLFRKEGQNVTLSCEQNLNHDAMYWYRQDPGQGLRLIYYSQIVNDFQKGDIAEGYSVSREKKESFPLTVTSAQKNPTAFYLCASSIDRTGNTEAFFGQGTRLTVV.

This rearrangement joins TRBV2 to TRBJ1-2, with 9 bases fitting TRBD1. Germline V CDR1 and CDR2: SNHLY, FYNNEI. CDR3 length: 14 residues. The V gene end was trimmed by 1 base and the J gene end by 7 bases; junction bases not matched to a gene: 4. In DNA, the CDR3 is TGTGCCAGCAGTGAAGTGGACAGGGGACCTGGCTACACCTTC. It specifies CASSEVDRGPGYTF.

CDR3 sequence reads: CASSLGQGAREKLFF. The CDR3 nucleotides are TGTGCCAGCAGCTTGGGACAGGGGGCGCGAGAAAAACTGTTTTTT. This chain connects TRBV5-4 to TRBJ1-4, with TRBD1 identical over 10 bases. J lost 8 bases, V lost 0 bases, and 4 bases had no gene match. CDR1 and CDR2 (germline): SGHNT, YYREEE (reference sequence). The length of the CDR3 is 15 residues.

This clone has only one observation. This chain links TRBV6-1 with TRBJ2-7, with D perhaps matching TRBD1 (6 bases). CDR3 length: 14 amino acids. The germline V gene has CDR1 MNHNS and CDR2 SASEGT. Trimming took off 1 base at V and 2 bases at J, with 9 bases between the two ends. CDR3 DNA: TGTGCCAGCAGTGAAGGACAGGTTACCTACGAGCAGTACGTC. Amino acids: CASSEGQVTYEQYV.

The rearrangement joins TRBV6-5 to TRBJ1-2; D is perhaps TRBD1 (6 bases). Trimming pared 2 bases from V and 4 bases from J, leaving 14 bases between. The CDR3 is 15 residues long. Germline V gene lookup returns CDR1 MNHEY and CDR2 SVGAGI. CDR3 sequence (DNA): TGTGCCAGCAGTTACGGGCCGGGGGCTGGCTATGGCTACACCTTC. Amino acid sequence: CASSYGPGAGYGYTF.

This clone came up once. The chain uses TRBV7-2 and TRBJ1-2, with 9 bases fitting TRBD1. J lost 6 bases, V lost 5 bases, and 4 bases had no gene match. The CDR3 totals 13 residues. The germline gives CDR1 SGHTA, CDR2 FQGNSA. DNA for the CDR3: TGTGCCAGCAGCCCCAGGACAGGGGATGGCTACACCTTC. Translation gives CASSPRTGDGYTF. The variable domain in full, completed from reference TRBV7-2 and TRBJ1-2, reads GAGVSQSPSNKVTEKGKDVELRCDPISGHTALYWYRQSLGQGLEFLIYFQGNSAPDKSGLPSDRFSAERTGGSVSTLTIQRTQQEDSAVYLCASSPRTGDGYTFGSGTRLTVV.

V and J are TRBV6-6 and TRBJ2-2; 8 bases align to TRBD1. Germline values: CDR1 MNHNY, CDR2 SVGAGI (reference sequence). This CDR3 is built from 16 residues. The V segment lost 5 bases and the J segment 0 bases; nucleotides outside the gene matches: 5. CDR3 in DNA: TGTGCCAGCAGTCTAGCAGGGGGCGCGAACACCGGGGAGCTGTTTTTT. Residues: CASSLAGGANTGELFF.

In DNA form, the CDR3 reads TGTGCCAGCAGTTTAGGCAAGTTGCCTGAAGCTTTCTTT. Protein product: CASSLGKLPEAFF. The chain recombines TRBV12-3 or TRBV12-4 with TRBJ1-1; no reliable D call. V shed 1 base and J shed 6 bases, with 9 bases lying between them. The CDR3 loop spans 13 amino acids.

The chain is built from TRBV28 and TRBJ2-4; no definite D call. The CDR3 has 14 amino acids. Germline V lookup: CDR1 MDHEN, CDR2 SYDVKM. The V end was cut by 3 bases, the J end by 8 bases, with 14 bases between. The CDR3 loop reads CASSFLTLRDIQYF. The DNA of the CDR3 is TGTGCCAGCAGTTTCCTCACCCTCCGGGACATTCAGTACTTC.

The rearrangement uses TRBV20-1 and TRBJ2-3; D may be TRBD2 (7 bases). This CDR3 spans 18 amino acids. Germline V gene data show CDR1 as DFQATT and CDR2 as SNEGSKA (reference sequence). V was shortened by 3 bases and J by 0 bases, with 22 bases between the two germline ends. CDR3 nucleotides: TGCAGTGCTAGTTTAGTACGGGGGGCCACTTTTAGCACAGATACGCAGTATTTT. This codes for CSASLVRGATFSTDTQYF.

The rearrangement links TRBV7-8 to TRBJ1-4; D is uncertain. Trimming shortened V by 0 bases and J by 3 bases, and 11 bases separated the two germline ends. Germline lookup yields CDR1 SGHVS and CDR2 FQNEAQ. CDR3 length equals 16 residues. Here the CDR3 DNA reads TGTGCCAGCAGCTTAGCGTATTCCCTAGCTAATGAAAAACTGTTTTTT. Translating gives CASSLAYSLANEKLFF.